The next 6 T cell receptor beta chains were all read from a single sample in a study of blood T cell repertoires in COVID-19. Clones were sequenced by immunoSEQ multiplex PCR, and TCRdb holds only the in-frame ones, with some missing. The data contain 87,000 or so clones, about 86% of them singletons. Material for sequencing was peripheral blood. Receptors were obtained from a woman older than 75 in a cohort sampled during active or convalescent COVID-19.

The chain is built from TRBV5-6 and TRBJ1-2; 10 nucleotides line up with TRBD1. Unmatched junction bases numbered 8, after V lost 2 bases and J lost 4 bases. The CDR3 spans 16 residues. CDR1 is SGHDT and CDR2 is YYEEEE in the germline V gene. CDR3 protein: CASSFPGQGLIYGYTF. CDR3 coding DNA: TGTGCCAGCAGCTTCCCGGGACAGGGGTTGATCTATGGCTACACCTTC.

CDR3 residues: CASSEGQGGNTIYF. The CDR3 DNA reads TGTGCCAGCAGTGAAGGACAGGGGGGAAACACCATATATTTT. This sequence joins TRBV6-1 and TRBJ1-3; TRBD1 matches at 8 bases. V was pared by 1 base and J by 4 bases, with 0 bases of the junction left unmatched. The CDR3 consists of 14 residues. CDR1 and CDR2 from the germline V gene are MNHNS and SASEGT.

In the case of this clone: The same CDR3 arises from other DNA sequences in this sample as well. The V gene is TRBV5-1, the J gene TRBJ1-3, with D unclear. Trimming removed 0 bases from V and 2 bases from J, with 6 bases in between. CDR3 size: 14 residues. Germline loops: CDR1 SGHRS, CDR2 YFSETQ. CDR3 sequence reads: CASSLGQTGNTIYF. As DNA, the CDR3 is TGCGCCAGCAGCTTGGGCCAGACTGGAAACACCATATATTTT.

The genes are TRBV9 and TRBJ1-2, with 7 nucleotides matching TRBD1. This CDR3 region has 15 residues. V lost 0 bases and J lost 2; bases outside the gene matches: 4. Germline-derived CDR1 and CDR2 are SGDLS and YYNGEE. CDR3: CASSVEGRGNYGYTF. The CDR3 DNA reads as TGTGCCAGCAGCGTAGAGGGCAGGGGGAACTATGGCTACACCTTC.

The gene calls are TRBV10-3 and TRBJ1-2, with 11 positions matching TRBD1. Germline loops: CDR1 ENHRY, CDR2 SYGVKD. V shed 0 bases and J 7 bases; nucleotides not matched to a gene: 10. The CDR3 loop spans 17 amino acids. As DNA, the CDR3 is TGTGCCATCAGTGAGTCGATCGGGGACAGGGGGGCGAGTGGCTACACCTTC. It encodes CAISESIGDRGASGYTF.

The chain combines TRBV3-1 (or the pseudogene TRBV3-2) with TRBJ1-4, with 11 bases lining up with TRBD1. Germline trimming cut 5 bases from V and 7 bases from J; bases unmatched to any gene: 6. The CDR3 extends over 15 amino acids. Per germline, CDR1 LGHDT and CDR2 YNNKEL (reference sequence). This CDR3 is CASSSWDRGGEKLFF. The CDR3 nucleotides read TGTGCCAGCAGCAGCTGGGACAGGGGGGGTGAAAAACTGTTTTTT.